This T cell receptor beta chain was captured in a study of T cell changes during pregnancy in multiple sclerosis. Data came from immunoSEQ multiplex PCR; TCRdb stores just in-frame clones and leaves some out. Of around 61,000 clones listed, 90% to 95% were seen once; the top ten hold approximately 1.5%. Germline CDR1 SGHVS, CDR2 FQNEAQ. J gave up 3 bases and V 4 bases, and 6 bases lay outside the gene matches. The CDR3 spans 15 residues. This material consisted of peripheral blood, taken in the third trimester of pregnancy. The rearrangement uses TRBV7-8 and TRBJ1-5; 7 bases map to TRBD1. This TCR was recovered from a female donor in good health, enrolled as a control in a pregnancy study. CDR3 region: CASSSPGQYNQPQHF. In nucleotides, the CDR3 is TGTGCCAGCAGCTCCCCGGGACAGTACAATCAGCCCCAGCATTTT.